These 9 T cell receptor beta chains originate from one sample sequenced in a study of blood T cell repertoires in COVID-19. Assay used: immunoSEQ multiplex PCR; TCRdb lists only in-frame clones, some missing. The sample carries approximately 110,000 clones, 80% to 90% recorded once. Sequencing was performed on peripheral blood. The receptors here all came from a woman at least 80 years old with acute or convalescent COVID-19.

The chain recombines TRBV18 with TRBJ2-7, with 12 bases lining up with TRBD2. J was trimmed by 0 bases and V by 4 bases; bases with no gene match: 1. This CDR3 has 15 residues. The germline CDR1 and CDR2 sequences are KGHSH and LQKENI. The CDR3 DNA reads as TGTGCCAGCTCACAACTAGCGGGGGGCTCCTACGAGCAGTACTTC. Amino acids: CASSQLAGGSYEQYF. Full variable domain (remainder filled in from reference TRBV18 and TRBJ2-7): NAGVMQNPRHLVRRRGQEARLRCSPMKGHSHVYWYRQLPEEGLKFMVYLQKENIIDESGMPKERFSAEFPKEGPSILRIQQVVRGDSAAYFCASSQLAGGSYEQYFGPGTRLTVT.

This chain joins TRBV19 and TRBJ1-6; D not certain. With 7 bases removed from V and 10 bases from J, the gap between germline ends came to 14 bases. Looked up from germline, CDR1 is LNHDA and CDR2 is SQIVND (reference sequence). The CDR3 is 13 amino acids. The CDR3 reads CASNREGKSPLHF. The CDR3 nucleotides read TGTGCCAGTAATCGTGAGGGTAAATCACCCCTCCACTTT.

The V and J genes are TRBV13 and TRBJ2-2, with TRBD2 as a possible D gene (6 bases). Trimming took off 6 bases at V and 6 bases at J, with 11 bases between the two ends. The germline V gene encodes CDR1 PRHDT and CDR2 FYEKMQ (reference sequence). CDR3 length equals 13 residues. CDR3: CASRGGRPGELFF. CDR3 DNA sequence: TGTGCCAGCAGAGGAGGGAGACCCGGGGAGCTGTTTTTT.

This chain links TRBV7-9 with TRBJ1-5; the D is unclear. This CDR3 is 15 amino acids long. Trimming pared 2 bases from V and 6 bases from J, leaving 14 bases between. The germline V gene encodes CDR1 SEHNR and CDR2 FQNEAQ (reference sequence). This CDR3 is CASSLSTEPGQPQHF. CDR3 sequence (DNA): TGTGCCAGCAGCTTATCAACCGAGCCCGGTCAGCCCCAGCATTTT.

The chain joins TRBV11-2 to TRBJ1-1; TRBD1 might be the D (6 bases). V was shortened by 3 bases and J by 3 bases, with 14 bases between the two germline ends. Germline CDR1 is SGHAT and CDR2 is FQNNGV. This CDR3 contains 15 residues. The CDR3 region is CASSFRTATYTEAFF. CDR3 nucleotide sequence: TGTGCCAGCAGCTTCCGGACAGCTACCTACACTGAAGCTTTCTTT.

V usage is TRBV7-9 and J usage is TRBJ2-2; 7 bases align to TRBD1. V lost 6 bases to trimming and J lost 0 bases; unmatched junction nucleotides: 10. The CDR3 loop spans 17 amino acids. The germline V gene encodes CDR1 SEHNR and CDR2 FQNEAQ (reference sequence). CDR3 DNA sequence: TGTGCCAGCAGACCGCCGGGACAGACCTCGAACACCGGGGAGCTGTTTTTT. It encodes CASRPPGQTSNTGELFF.

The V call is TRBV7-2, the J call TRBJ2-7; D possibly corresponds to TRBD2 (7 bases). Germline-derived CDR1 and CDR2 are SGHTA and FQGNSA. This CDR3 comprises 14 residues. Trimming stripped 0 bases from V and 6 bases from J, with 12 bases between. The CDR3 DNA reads TGTGCCAGCAGCTTAGCGGGGGGGCTGAGCGAGCAGTACTTC. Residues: CASSLAGGLSEQYF.

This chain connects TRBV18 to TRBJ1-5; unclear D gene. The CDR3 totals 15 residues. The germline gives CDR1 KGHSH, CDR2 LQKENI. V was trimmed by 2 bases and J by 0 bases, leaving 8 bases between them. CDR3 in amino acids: CASSPNSDSNQPQHF. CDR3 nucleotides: TGTGCCAGCTCACCAAACAGTGATAGCAATCAGCCCCAGCATTTT.

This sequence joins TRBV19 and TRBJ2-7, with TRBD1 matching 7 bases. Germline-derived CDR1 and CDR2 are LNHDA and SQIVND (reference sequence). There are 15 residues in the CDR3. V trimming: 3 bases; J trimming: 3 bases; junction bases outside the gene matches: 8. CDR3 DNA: TGTGCCAGTAGTATTGGGTCCCAGGGGGTCTACGAGCAGTACTTC. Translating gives CASSIGSQGVYEQYF. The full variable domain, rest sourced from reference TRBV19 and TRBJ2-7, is DGGITQSPKYLFRKEGQNVTLSCEQNLNHDAMYWYRQDPGQGLRLIYYSQIVNDFQKGDIAEGYSVSREKKESFPLTVTSAQKNPTAFYLCASSIGSQGVYEQYFGPGTRLTVT.